The clone carrying this T cell receptor beta chain was detected only once. The length of the CDR3 is 13 residues. Trimming stripped 7 bases from V and 0 bases from J, with 8 bases between. Germline V gives CDR1 MNHEY, CDR2 SVGAGI. Methods used by the authors: Amplified reference gene primers provided the basis for estimating nucleated cell counts. The repertoire was sequenced with immunoSEQ multiplex PCR; TCRdb's copy has only in-frame clones and lacks some. The V and J calls and clone size were taken over from that table, and D and trimming were inferred from the DNA. The table has 130,000 to 150,000 clones, 75% to 90% seen once. The data stem from a study of blood T cell repertoires in COVID-19. Across the study: Spain, Italy and the United States supplied samples that represented acute and convalescent COVID-19. T cells, B-cell-depleted T cells, or PBMCs supplied cDNA or gDNA.

The gene calls are TRBV6-5 and TRBJ2-3; maybe TRBD2 (5 bases). Sequencing was carried out using peripheral blood. This TCR was recovered from a woman between 55 and 75 years old with active COVID-19. CDR3 amino acids: CASKEESTDTQYF. The CDR3 region has the DNA TGTGCCAGCAAGGAGGAAAGCACAGATACGCAGTATTTT.